The next 29 T cell receptor beta chains were all read from a single sample in a study of persistence of HIV-infected CD4 T cells. Stimulation used around 10 ug/mL lysate from CMV-infected fibroblasts. Memory cells lacking CD40L and CD69 with high CD45RO were sorted. Sequencing used immunoSEQ version 4 in survey mode. The data were produced by immunoSEQ multiplex PCR, yet TCRdb's version contains in-frame clones alone and is incomplete. The sample records roughly 30,000 clones, over 65% being singletons. No antigen is known for these receptors. Sequencing was performed on CD4+ T cells sorted from PBMCs after 18-hour stimulation, taken from a patient who received antiretroviral therapy. These receptors were obtained from an adult woman with HIV who was CMV-seropositive.

This chain links TRBV18 with TRBJ1-5; perhaps TRBD1 as D (6 bases). The V end lost 2 bases, the J end lost 2 bases, and 16 bases lay between the germline ends. This CDR3 contains 17 residues. Germline V CDR1 and CDR2: KGHSH, LQKENI. The CDR3 DNA reads TGTGCCAGCTCACCATCCTCTACAGGGATCGGCAATCAGCCCCAGCATTTT. Its protein is CASSPSSTGIGNQPQHF. Using reference TRBV18 and TRBJ1-5 for the parts outside the CDR3, the full variable domain is NAGVMQNPRHLVRRRGQEARLRCSPMKGHSHVYWYRQLPEEGLKFMVYLQKENIIDESGMPKERFSAEFPKEGPSILRIQQVVRGDSAAYFCASSPSSTGIGNQPQHFGDGTRLSIL.

The chain carries TRBV30 and TRBJ2-7, with 7 bases fitting TRBD1. From germline, CDR1 is GTSNPN and CDR2 SVGIG (reference sequence). The CDR3 is made up of 15 amino acids. V trimming: 2 bases; J trimming: 2 bases; junction bases outside the gene matches: 9. CDR3 sequence (DNA): TGTGCCTGGAGTACCCGACAGGGTATTACCTACGAGCAGTACTTC. Amino acid sequence: CAWSTRQGITYEQYF.

The genes are TRBV6-5 and TRBJ2-7; TRBD1 matches at 9 bases. The CDR3 has 14 residues. CDR1 and CDR2 (germline): MNHEY, SVGAGI. With 8 bases clipped from V and 3 bases from J, the junction kept 8 bases outside the gene matches. In DNA, the CDR3 is TGTGCCAGCTTTACTCCGGGACAGGGCTACGAGCAGTACTTC. Encoded protein: CASFTPGQGYEQYF.

This clone was seen more than once but under ten times. The gene calls are TRBV6-1 and TRBJ1-5; possibly TRBD1 for D (5 bases). In germline, CDR1 is MNHNS, CDR2 SASEGT. V was trimmed by 4 bases and J by 2 bases, leaving 15 bases between them. The CDR3 covers 16 residues. The CDR3 reads CASSASGTRGNQPQHF. In DNA, the CDR3 is TGTGCCAGCAGTGCATCAGGGACTCGAGGCAATCAGCCCCAGCATTTT.

The rearrangement joins TRBV25-1 to TRBJ1-4; D perhaps matches TRBD1 (6 bases). Germline V gene lookup returns CDR1 MGHDK and CDR2 SYGVNS. There are 15 residues in the CDR3. Trimming left V 6 bases short and J 5 bases short, with 16 bases between. The CDR3: CASSPLQGRNEKLFF. CDR3 in DNA: TGTGCCAGCAGCCCCCTCCAGGGGAGAAATGAAAAACTGTTTTTT.

The chain couples TRBV5-1 to TRBJ2-6; 11 bases match TRBD1. Germline V gene sequence: CDR1 SGHRS, CDR2 YFSETQ. J lost 2 bases, V lost 0 bases, and 4 bases had no gene match. This CDR3 comprises 18 residues. The CDR3 DNA reads as TGCGCCAGCAGCTTGGGGACAGGGGGCAACGCTGGGGCCAACGTCCTGACTTTC. Residues: CASSLGTGGNAGANVLTF.

The J gene is TRBJ2-7, the V gene TRBV6-1; TRBD2 might be the D (5 bases). Germline V CDR1 and CDR2: MNHNS, SASEGT. The CDR3 length is 16 residues. V shed 3 bases and J shed 5 bases, with 20 bases lying between them. In nucleotides, the CDR3 is TGTGCCAGCAGTGAGTGGGGAGACGCCGCAAGCGACGAGCAGTACTTC. Protein: CASSEWGDAASDEQYF.

This clone turned up a few times. The chain couples TRBV5-1 to TRBJ2-5, with D perhaps matching TRBD1 (5 bases). Germline-derived CDR1 and CDR2 are SGHRS and YFSETQ. The germline V and J ends were trimmed by 4 bases and 1 base, with 11 bases remaining between them. There are 14 residues in the CDR3. The CDR3 loop reads CASSRDSIQETQYF. The CDR3 region has the DNA TGCGCCAGCAGCCGTGACAGTATCCAAGAGACCCAGTACTTC.

This chain joins TRBV19 and TRBJ2-1; 7 bases map to TRBD2. Germline-derived CDR1 and CDR2 are LNHDA and SQIVND (reference sequence). This CDR3 comprises 14 residues. The ends lost 8 bases at V and 7 bases at J; junction bases unmatched: 11. This CDR3 reads CASRPWGGENEQFF. CDR3 DNA: TGTGCCAGTCGTCCCTGGGGGGGTGAAAATGAGCAGTTCTTC.

This clone occurred once. The rearrangement links TRBV27 to TRBJ2-5; D may be TRBD2 (6 bases). The germline CDR1 and CDR2 sequences are MNHEY and SMNVEV (reference sequence). V was trimmed by 6 bases and J by 3 bases, leaving 11 bases between them. This CDR3 contains 13 residues. CDR3 protein: CASRRDSEETQYF. CDR3 bases: TGTGCCAGCAGAAGGGACTCGGAAGAGACCCAGTACTTC.

The V and J genes are TRBV3-1 (or the pseudogene TRBV3-2) and TRBJ2-7; TRBD2 aligns across 14 bases. J lost 2 bases, V lost 4 bases, and 10 bases had no gene match. The CDR3 has 18 residues. CDR1 is LGHDT and CDR2 is YNNKEL in the germline V gene (reference sequence). Here the CDR3 reads CASSLGLAGGFYPYEQYF. CDR3 bases: TGTGCCAGCAGCCTCGGACTAGCGGGGGGTTTTTATCCCTACGAGCAGTACTTC.

The chain joins TRBV11-1 to TRBJ2-5, with no clear D. V was shortened by 5 bases and J by 0 bases, with 4 bases between the two germline ends. CDR1 and CDR2 (germline): SGHAT, FQDESV (reference sequence). The CDR3 covers 12 residues. CDR3 region: CASSGNQETQYF. CDR3 in DNA: TGTGCCAGCAGCGGGAACCAAGAGACCCAGTACTTC.

The rearrangement joins TRBV29-1 to TRBJ2-7; 9 bases fit TRBD1. The CDR3 spans 15 residues. The V and J ends lost 2 bases and 3 bases, in that order; junction bases with no gene match: 8. In germline, CDR1 is SQVTM, CDR2 ANQGSEA. This CDR3 reads CSVESSGTGIYEQYF. The CDR3, as DNA: TGCAGCGTTGAAAGTTCCGGGACAGGGATCTACGAGCAGTACTTC.

This rearrangement joins TRBV7-2 to TRBJ2-6; no reliable D call. The CDR3 runs 16 residues. In germline, CDR1 is SGHTA, CDR2 FQGNSA. Trimming stripped 5 bases from V and 0 bases from J, with 11 bases between. DNA for the CDR3: TGTGCCAGCAGCACCCGACCCAGCTCTGGGGCCAACGTCCTGACTTTC. This encodes CASSTRPSSGANVLTF.

The chain carries TRBV19 and TRBJ1-2, with D hard to call. This CDR3 has 15 residues. CDR1 and CDR2 (germline): LNHDA, SQIVND (reference sequence). The ends were cut back, 3 bases at V and 8 bases at J, with 19 bases in the middle. CDR3 coding DNA: TGTGCCAGTAGTATGGTCCTGGACCCAAAAATCGGCTACACCTTC. Its protein is CASSMVLDPKIGYTF.

The V gene is TRBV7-8, the J gene TRBJ2-7; D is ambiguous. The CDR3 has 12 amino acids. Trimming removed 3 bases at V and 4 bases at J, with 7 bases between. Germline assignment: CDR1 SGHVS and CDR2 FQNEAQ. The CDR3 DNA is TGTGCCAGCAGCTTTTCCGAGTACGAGCAGTACTTC. The encoded protein is CASSFSEYEQYF.

The chain has TRBV27 and TRBJ1-1, with D possibly being TRBD1 (6 bases). Germline-derived CDR1 and CDR2 are MNHEY and SMNVEV (reference sequence). V lost 5 bases, J lost 1 base, and 20 bases lay in between. This CDR3 is built from 17 residues. CDR3 sequence (DNA): TGTGCCAGCAGTCCCAGGACCCTGACAGGCACGAACACTGAAGCTTTCTTT. Translating it yields CASSPRTLTGTNTEAFF.

This clone showed up just a few times. The V and J genes are TRBV19 and TRBJ1-3; TRBD1 agrees at 11 bases. Germline V lookup: CDR1 LNHDA, CDR2 SQIVND (reference sequence). With V trimmed by 7 bases and J by 5 bases, 7 bases remained unmatched. CDR3 size: 15 residues. DNA of the CDR3: TGTGCCAGTACTTGGACAGGGGGCTCAAGAAACACCATATATTTT. It translates to CASTWTGGSRNTIYF. The entire variable domain, with the rest obtained from reference TRBV19 and TRBJ1-3, is as follows: DGGITQSPKYLFRKEGQNVTLSCEQNLNHDAMYWYRQDPGQGLRLIYYSQIVNDFQKGDIAEGYSVSREKKESFPLTVTSAQKNPTAFYLCASTWTGGSRNTIYFGEGSWLTVV.

This clone was found a few times. The chain joins TRBV7-2 to TRBJ1-5; 8 nucleotides match TRBD1. Trimming at V came to 2 bases and at J to 7 bases, leaving 7 bases not matched to a gene. The germline V gene encodes CDR1 SGHTA and CDR2 FQGNSA. This CDR3 region has 15 residues. The CDR3 sequence: CASSLYQGAGQPQHF. The CDR3 coding sequence is TGTGCCAGCAGCTTATATCAGGGGGCCGGCCAGCCCCAGCATTTT.

The V call is TRBV6-5, the J call TRBJ2-3; D uncertain. Trimming removed 6 bases from V and 2 bases from J, with 9 bases in between. This CDR3 is built from 13 residues. Germline V gene sequence: CDR1 MNHEY, CDR2 SVGAGI. CDR3 sequence reads: CASSQAYTDTQYF. The CDR3 coding sequence is TGTGCCAGCAGCCAGGCCTACACAGATACGCAGTATTTT.

The V and J genes are TRBV7-2 and TRBJ1-2; a weak D match, TRBD1 (5 bases). Trimming cost V 3 bases and J 3 bases, with 11 bases left between them. This CDR3 is 14 amino acids long. The germline V gene has CDR1 SGHTA and CDR2 FQGNSA. CDR3 protein: CASSFEGLDYGYTF. The CDR3 DNA sequence: TGTGCCAGCAGCTTTGAGGGGTTAGACTATGGCTACACCTTC. The whole variable domain, filled in from reference TRBV7-2 and TRBJ1-2, reads GAGVSQSPSNKVTEKGKDVELRCDPISGHTALYWYRQSLGQGLEFLIYFQGNSAPDKSGLPSDRFSAERTGGSVSTLTIQRTQQEDSAVYLCASSFEGLDYGYTFGSGTRLTVV.

The rearrangement uses TRBV14 and TRBJ1-6, with TRBD1 identical over 7 bases. CDR1 is SGHDN and CDR2 is FVKESK in the germline V gene. The ends lost 4 bases at V and 6 bases at J; junction bases unmatched: 0. This CDR3 is built from 13 residues. The CDR3: CASSRDSNSPLHF. As DNA, the CDR3 is TGTGCCAGCAGCCGGGACAGTAATTCACCCCTCCACTTT.

This chain uses TRBV5-6 with TRBJ2-3; 7 bases are shared with TRBD1. This CDR3 is 13 amino acids long. Losses at the gene ends were 7 bases for V and 3 bases for J; bases not matched to a gene: 5. The germline CDR1 and CDR2 sequences are SGHDT and YYEEEE. This CDR3 is CASAGTVTDTQYF. CDR3 DNA: TGTGCCAGCGCCGGGACAGTAACAGATACGCAGTATTTT. Filled out from reference TRBV5-6 and TRBJ2-3, the complete variable domain reads DAGVTQSPTHLIKTRGQQVTLRCSPKSGHDTVSWYQQALGQGPQFIFQYYEEEERQRGNFPDRFSGHQFPNYSSELNVNALLLGDSALYLCASAGTVTDTQYFGPGTRLTVL.

The rearrangement joins TRBV7-3 to TRBJ1-2, with TRBD1 as a possible D gene (6 bases). Per germline, CDR1 SGHTA and CDR2 FQGTGA. Deletions cut 2 bases from V and 6 bases from J, with 10 bases between. This CDR3 region has 13 residues. In DNA, the CDR3 is TGTGCCAGCAGCTTACAGGGGTCGGATGGCTACACCTTC. Residues: CASSLQGSDGYTF.

J is TRBJ2-5 and V is TRBV5-1; TRBD2 agrees at 8 bases. The CDR3 consists of 15 residues. With 3 bases clipped from V and 5 bases from J, the junction kept 9 bases outside the gene matches. Germline assignment: CDR1 SGHRS and CDR2 YFSETQ. The CDR3 nucleotides are TGCGCCAGCAGCTCCTTGCGGGGGGAGCAGGAGACCCAGTACTTC. This gives the protein CASSSLRGEQETQYF.

This rearrangement joins TRBV6-2 or TRBV6-3 to TRBJ1-1; weak D call: TRBD1 (6 bases). V lost 3 bases and J 1 base, leaving 24 bases between the germline ends. There are 19 residues in the CDR3. Germline-derived CDR1 and CDR2 are MNHEY and SVGEGT. CDR3 protein: CASSYLDLEGWGQNTEAFF. The CDR3 DNA reads as TGTGCCAGCAGTTATCTGGACCTGGAGGGATGGGGACAGAACACTGAAGCTTTCTTT.

The chain carries TRBV5-1 and TRBJ1-2, with unresolved D. V was cut by 1 base and J by 4 bases, with 8 bases left in between. The CDR3 is 13 amino acids. Germline CDR1 is SGHRS and CDR2 is YFSETQ. CDR3 residues: CASSLQRAYGYTF. The CDR3 nucleotides read TGCGCCAGCAGCTTGCAGAGGGCCTATGGCTACACCTTC.

The chain uses TRBV6-5 and TRBJ2-3; 13 nucleotides line up with TRBD2. The CDR3 totals 15 residues. CDR1 MNHEY and CDR2 SVGAGI come from the germline V gene. Unmatched junction bases numbered 3, after V lost 6 bases and J lost 3 bases. CDR3 in amino acids: CASSLGLAGTDTQYF. DNA of the CDR3: TGTGCCAGCAGCTTGGGACTAGCGGGGACAGATACGCAGTATTTT.

The V gene is TRBV9, the J gene TRBJ2-2; D may be TRBD1 (6 bases). Germline V lookup: CDR1 SGDLS, CDR2 YYNGEE. The CDR3 length is 15 residues. V was pared by 3 bases and J by 1 base, with 10 bases between. The CDR3 loop reads CASSAGTRNTGELFF. In nucleotides, the CDR3 is TGTGCCAGCAGCGCCGGGACAAGGAACACCGGGGAGCTGTTTTTT.